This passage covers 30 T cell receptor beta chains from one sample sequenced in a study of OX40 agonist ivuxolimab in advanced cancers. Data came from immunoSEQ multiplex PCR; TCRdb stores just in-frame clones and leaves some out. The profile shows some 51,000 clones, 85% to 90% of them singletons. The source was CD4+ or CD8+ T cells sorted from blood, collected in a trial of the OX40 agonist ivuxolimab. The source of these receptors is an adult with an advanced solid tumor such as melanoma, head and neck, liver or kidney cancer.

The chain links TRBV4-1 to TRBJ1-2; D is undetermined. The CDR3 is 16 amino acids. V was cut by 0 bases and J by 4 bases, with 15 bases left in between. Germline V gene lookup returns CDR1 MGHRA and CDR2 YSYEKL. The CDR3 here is CASSQEVTFDSYGYTF. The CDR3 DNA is TGCGCCAGCAGCCAAGAAGTTACCTTTGATAGCTATGGCTACACCTTC.

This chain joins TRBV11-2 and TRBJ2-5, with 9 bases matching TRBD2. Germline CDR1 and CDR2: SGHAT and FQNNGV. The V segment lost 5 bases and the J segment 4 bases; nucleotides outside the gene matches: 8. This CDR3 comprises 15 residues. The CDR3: CASSPSSGDTETQYF. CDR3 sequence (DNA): TGTGCCAGCAGCCCCTCTAGCGGGGACACAGAGACCCAGTACTTC.

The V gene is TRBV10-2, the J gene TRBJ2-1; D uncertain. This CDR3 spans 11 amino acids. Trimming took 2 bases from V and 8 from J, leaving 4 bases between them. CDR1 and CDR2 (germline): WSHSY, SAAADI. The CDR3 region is CASSERDEQFF. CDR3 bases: TGCGCCAGCAGTGAGCGGGATGAGCAGTTCTTC.

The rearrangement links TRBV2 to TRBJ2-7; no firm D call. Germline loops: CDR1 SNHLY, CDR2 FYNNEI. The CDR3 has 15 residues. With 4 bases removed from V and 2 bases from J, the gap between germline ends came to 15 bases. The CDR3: CASSVSQSLAYEQYF. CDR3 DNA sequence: TGTGCCAGCAGTGTCAGCCAGAGCCTAGCCTACGAGCAGTACTTC. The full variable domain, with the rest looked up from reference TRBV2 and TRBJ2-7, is EPEVTQTPSHQVTQMGQEVILRCVPISNHLYFYWYRQILGQKVEFLVSFYNNEISEKSEIFDDQFSVERPDGSNFTLKIRSTKLEDSAMYFCASSVSQSLAYEQYFGPGTRLTVT.

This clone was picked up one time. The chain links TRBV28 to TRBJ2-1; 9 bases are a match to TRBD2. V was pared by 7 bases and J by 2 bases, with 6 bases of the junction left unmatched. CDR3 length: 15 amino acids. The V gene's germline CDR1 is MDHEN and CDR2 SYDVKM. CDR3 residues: CASTPGLAAYNEQFF. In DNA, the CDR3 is TGTGCCAGCACTCCGGGACTAGCAGCCTACAATGAGCAGTTCTTC. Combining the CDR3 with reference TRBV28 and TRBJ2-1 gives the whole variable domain DVKVTQSSRYLVKRTGEKVFLECVQDMDHENMFWYRQDPGLGLRLIYFSYDVKMKEKGDIPEGYSVSREKKERFSLILESASTNQTSMYLCASTPGLAAYNEQFFGPGTRLTVL.

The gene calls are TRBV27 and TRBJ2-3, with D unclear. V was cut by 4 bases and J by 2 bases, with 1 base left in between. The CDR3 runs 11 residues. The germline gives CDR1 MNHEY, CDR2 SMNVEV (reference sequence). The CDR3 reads CASSSTDTQYF. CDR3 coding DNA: TGTGCCAGCAGTTCCACAGATACGCAGTATTTT.

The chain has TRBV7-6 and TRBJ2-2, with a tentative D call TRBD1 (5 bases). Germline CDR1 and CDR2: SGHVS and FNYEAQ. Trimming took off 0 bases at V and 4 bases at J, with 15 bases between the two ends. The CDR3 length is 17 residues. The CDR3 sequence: CASSLAFVGRVTGELFF. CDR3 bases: TGTGCCAGCAGCTTAGCTTTTGTCGGCAGGGTCACCGGGGAGCTGTTTTTT.

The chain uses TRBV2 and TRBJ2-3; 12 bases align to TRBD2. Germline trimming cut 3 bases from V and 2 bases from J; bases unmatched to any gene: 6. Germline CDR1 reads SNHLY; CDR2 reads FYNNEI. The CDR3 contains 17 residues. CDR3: CASSEARTSGVTDTQYF. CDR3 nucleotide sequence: TGTGCCAGCAGTGAGGCCCGGACTAGCGGGGTCACAGATACGCAGTATTTT.

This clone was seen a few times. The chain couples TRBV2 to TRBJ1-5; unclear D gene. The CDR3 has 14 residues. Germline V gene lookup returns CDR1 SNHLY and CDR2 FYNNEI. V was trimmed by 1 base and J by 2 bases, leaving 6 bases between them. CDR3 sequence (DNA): TGTGCCAGCAGTGAAGGAGGCGGCAATCAGCCCCAGCATTTT. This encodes CASSEGGGNQPQHF.

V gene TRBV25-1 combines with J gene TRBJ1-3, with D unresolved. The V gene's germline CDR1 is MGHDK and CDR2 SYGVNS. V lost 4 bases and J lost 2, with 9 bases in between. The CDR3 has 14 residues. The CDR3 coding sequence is TGTGCCAGCAGTGGGGCAGGCACTGGAAACACCATATATTTT. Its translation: CASSGAGTGNTIYF.

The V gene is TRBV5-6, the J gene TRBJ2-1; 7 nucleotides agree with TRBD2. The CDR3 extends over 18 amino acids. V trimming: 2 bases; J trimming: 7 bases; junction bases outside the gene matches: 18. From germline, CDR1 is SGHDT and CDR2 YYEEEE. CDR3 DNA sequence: TGTGCCAGCAGCTTATCGGTGGGTAAGCGGGGTCGGTGGAATGAGCAGTTCTTC. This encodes CASSLSVGKRGRWNEQFF.

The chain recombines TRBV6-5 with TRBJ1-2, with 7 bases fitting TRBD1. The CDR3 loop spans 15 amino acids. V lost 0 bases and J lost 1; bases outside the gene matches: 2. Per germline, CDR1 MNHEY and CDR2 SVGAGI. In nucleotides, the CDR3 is TGTGCCAGCAGTTACTCGAACAGGGGTAACTATGGCTACACCTTC. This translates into CASSYSNRGNYGYTF.

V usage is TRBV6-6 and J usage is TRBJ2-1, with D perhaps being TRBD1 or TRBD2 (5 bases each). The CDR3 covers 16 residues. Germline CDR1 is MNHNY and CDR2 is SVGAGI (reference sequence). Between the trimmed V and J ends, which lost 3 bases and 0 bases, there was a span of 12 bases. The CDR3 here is CASSYYGTDSYNEQFF. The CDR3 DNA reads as TGTGCCAGCAGTTATTATGGGACGGACTCCTACAATGAGCAGTTCTTC.

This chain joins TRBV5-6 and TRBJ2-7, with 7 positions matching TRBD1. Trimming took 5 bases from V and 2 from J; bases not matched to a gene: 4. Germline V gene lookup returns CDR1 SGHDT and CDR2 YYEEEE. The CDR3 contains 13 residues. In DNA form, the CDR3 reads TGTGCCAGCAGACCGGGACAGACCTACGAGCAGTACTTC. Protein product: CASRPGQTYEQYF.

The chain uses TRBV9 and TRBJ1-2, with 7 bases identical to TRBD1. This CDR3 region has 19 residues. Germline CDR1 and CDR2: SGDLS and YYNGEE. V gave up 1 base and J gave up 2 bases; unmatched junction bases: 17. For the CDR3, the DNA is TGTGCCAGCAGCGTATCTCTTTCCCCCCCCCAGGGGGGCAACTATGGCTACACCTTC. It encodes CASSVSLSPPQGGNYGYTF. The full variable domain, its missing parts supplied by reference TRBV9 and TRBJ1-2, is DSGVTQTPKHLITATGQRVTLRCSPRSGDLSVYWYQQSLDQGLQFLIQYYNGEERAKGNILERFSAQQFPDLHSELNLSSLELGDSALYFCASSVSLSPPQGGNYGYTFGSGTRLTVV.

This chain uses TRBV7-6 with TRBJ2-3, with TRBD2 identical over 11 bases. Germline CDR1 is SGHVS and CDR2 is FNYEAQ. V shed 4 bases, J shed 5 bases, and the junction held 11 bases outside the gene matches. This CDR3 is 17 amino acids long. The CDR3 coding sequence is TGTGCCAGCAGCTCCCCTCTTAGCGGGGGGGCCGGAGATACGCAGTATTTT. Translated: CASSSPLSGGAGDTQYF.

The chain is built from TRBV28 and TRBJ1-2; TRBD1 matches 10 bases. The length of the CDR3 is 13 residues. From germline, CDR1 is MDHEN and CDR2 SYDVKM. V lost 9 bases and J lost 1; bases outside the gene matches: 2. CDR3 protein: CASRDRGNYGYTF. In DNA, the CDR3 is TGTGCCAGTAGGGACAGGGGTAACTATGGCTACACCTTC.

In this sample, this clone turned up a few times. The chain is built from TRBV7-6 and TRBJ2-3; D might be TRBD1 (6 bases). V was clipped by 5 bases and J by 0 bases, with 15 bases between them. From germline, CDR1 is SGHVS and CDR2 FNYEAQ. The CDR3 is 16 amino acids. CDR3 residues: CASSPIGGRSTDTQYF. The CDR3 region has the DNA TGTGCCAGCAGCCCCATAGGGGGACGGAGCACAGATACGCAGTATTTT.

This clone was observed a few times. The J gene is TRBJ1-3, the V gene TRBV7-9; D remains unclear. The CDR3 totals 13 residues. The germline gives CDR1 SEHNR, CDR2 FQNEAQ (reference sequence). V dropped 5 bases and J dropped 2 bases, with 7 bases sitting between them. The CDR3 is CASSVPTGNTIYF. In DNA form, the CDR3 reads TGTGCCAGCAGCGTACCGACTGGAAACACCATATATTTT. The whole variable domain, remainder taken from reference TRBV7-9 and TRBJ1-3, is DTGVSQNPRHKITKRGQNVTFRCDPISEHNRLYWYRQTLGQGPEFLTYFQNEAQLEKSRLLSDRFSAERPKGSFSTLEIQRTEQGDSAMYLCASSVPTGNTIYFGEGSWLTVV.

CDR3 amino acids: CASSLFPSSYEQYF. CDR3 DNA: TGTGCCAGCAGTTTATTTCCCAGCTCCTACGAGCAGTACTTC. This chain uses TRBV28 with TRBJ2-7, with D hard to call. The CDR3 length is 14 residues. Trimming took off 1 base at V and 0 bases at J, with 7 bases between the two ends. Germline CDR1 MDHEN, CDR2 SYDVKM. Filled out from reference TRBV28 and TRBJ2-7, the complete variable domain reads DVKVTQSSRYLVKRTGEKVFLECVQDMDHENMFWYRQDPGLGLRLIYFSYDVKMKEKGDIPEGYSVSREKKERFSLILESASTNQTSMYLCASSLFPSSYEQYFGPGTRLTVT.

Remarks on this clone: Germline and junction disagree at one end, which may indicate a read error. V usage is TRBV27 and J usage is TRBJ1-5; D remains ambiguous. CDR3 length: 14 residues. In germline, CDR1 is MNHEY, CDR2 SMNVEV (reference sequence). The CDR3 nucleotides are TGTGCCAGCAGCTTATCCTCGTGGAATCAGCCCCAGCATTTT. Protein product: CASSLSSWNQPQHF.

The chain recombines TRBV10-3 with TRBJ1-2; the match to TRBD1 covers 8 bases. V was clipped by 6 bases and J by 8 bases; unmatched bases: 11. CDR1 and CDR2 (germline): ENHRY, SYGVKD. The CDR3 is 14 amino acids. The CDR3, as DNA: TGTGCCATCAGGAACGGACAGGGAGAGGACGGCTACACCTTC. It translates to CAIRNGQGEDGYTF.

The DNA of the CDR3 is TGCGCCAGCAGCCCCTTGTCGGACATGTATGGCTACACCTTC. Amino acid sequence: CASSPLSDMYGYTF. The chain recombines TRBV4-1 with TRBJ1-2; possibly TRBD1 for D (5 bases). With 4 bases removed from V and 5 bases from J, the gap between germline ends came to 14 bases. CDR3 length equals 14 residues. The germline gives CDR1 MGHRA, CDR2 YSYEKL.

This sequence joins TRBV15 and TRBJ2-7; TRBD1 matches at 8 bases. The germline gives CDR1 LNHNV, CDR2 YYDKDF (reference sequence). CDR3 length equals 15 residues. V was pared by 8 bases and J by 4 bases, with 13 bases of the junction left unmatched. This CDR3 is CATLSTTGGGYEQYF. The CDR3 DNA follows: TGTGCCACCTTATCTACTACAGGGGGAGGATACGAGCAGTACTTC.

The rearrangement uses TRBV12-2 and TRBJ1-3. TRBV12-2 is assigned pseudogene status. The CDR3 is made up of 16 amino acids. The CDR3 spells CASRLVGVNSGNTIYF. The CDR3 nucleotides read TGTGCAAGTCGCTTAGTGGGGGTAAACTCTGGAAACACCATATATTTT.

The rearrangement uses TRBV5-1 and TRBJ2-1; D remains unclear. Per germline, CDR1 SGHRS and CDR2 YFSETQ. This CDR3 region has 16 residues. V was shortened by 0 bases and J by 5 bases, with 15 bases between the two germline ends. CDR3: CASSLAPTNVDNEQFF. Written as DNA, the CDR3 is TGCGCCAGCAGCTTGGCCCCAACAAACGTGGACAATGAGCAGTTCTTC. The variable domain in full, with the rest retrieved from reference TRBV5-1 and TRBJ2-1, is KAGVTQTPRYLIKTRGQQVTLSCSPISGHRSVSWYQQTPGQGLQFLFEYFSETQRNKGNFPGRFSGRQFSNSRSEMNVSTLELGDSALYLCASSLAPTNVDNEQFFGPGTRLTVL.

In DNA, the CDR3 is TGTGCCAGCAGCTCTGTCCTGATAGCCAAAAACATTCAGTACTTC. As protein: CASSSVLIAKNIQYF. The V gene is TRBV5-4, the J gene TRBJ2-4, with D unresolved. The V gene's germline CDR1 is SGHNT and CDR2 YYREEE (reference sequence). The CDR3 consists of 15 residues. V was trimmed by 3 bases and J by 0 bases, leaving 10 bases between them.

As DNA, the CDR3 is TGTGCCAGCCTTGGGTTTTCGGGGTCACCCCTCCACTTT. This sequence encodes CASLGFSGSPLHF. The V gene is TRBV6-5, the J gene TRBJ1-6; D is uncertain. Trimming stripped 8 bases from V and 10 bases from J, with 15 bases between. The germline V gene has CDR1 MNHEY and CDR2 SVGAGI. This CDR3 is built from 13 residues.

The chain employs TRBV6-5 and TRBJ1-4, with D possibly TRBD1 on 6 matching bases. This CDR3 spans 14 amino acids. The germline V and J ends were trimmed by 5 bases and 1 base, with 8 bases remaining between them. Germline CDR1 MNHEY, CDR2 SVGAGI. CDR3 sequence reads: CASSRTVTNEKLFF. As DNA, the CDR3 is TGTGCCAGCAGTCGGACAGTAACTAATGAAAAACTGTTTTTT.

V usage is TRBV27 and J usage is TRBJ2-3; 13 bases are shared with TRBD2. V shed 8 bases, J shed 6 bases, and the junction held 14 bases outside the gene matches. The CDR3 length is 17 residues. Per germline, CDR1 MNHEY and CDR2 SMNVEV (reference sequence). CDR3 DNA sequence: TGTGCCAGCCGACTAGCGGGGGGTGAGGATTGGGTTGATACGCAGTATTTT. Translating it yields CASRLAGGEDWVDTQYF.